This T cell receptor (beta chain) derives from a study of T cells expressing NK-cell markers. The CDR3 length is 11 residues. CDR1 SNHLY and CDR2 FYNNEI come from the germline V gene. TCRdb re-called the 5' RACE reads and shows each CDR3 protein once, DNA omitted. The sample is made up of 130,000 to 150,000 distinct CDR3 sequences, and the top ten hold more than 10% of it. What was sequenced was blood T cells: a sorted CD56 or NKG2C T cell subset, CD4+ or CD8+ T cells, or bulk PBMC T cells (not recorded which). V and J are TRBV2 and TRBJ2-1. The receptor was isolated from a man younger than 30 in good health. The CDR3 region is CASSEPLFLFF.